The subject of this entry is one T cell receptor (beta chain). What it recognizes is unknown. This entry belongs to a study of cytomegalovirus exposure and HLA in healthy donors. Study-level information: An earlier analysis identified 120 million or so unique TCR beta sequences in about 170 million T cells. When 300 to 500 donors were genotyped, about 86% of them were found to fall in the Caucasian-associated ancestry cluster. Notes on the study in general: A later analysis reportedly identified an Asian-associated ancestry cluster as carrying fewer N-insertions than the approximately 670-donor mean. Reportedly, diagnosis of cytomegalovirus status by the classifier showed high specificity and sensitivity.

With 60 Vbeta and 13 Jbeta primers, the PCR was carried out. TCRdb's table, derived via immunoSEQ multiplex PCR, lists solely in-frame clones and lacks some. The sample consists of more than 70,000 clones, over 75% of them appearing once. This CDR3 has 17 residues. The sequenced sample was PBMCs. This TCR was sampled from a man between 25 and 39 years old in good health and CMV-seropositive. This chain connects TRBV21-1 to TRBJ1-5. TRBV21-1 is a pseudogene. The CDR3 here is CASSKETQLRSHQPQHF. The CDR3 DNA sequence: TGTGCCAGCAGCAAAGAAACGCAGCTGAGGAGCCATCAGCCCCAGCATTTT.